Below, 20 T cell receptor beta chains from the same sample are listed, as sequenced in a study of immune evolution from preneoplasia to lung adenocarcinoma. The table came from immunoSEQ multiplex PCR; TCRdb's copy has only in-frame clones and leaves some out. The profile shows about 4,900 clones, 88% of them singletons. Sequenced: FFPE atypical adenomatous hyperplasia tissue from the lung. The sample's subset: atypical adenomatous hyperplasia (AAH), lung preneoplasia. The receptors were sampled from a person aged 65 to 79 with lung adenocarcinoma.

The chain couples TRBV19 to TRBJ2-7; 10 nucleotides match TRBD1. The CDR3 is made up of 14 amino acids. Germline V lookup: CDR1 LNHDA, CDR2 SQIVND (reference sequence). V trimming: 6 bases; J trimming: 3 bases; junction bases outside the gene matches: 5. In DNA, the CDR3 is TGTGCCAGTAGCGACAGGGGGCAGCTCTACGAGCAGTACTTC. It is translated as CASSDRGQLYEQYF.

This chain links TRBV15 with TRBJ2-3; 12 positions agree with TRBD2. V lost 0 bases, J lost 5 bases, and 6 bases stayed unmatched. CDR3 length equals 17 residues. The V gene's germline CDR1 is LNHNV and CDR2 YYDKDF (reference sequence). CDR3 nucleotide sequence: TGTGCCACCAGCAGAGATCTAGCGGGAGGGCCGGAAGATACGCAGTATTTT. It specifies CATSRDLAGGPEDTQYF.

The chain employs TRBV30 and TRBJ1-5; 12 nucleotides agree with TRBD1. V was pared by 0 bases and J by 5 bases, with 8 bases of the junction left unmatched. Germline V gene sequence: CDR1 GTSNPN, CDR2 SVGIG (reference sequence). This CDR3 spans 17 amino acids. CDR3 nucleotides: TGTGCCTGGAGTGTTTGGCGAGGGACAGGGGGCGATCAGCCCCAGCATTTT. This gives the protein CAWSVWRGTGGDQPQHF. Supplemented by reference TRBV30 and TRBJ1-5, the full variable domain reads SQTIHQWPATLVQPVGSPLSLECTVEGTSNPNLYWYRQAAGRGLQLLFYSVGIGQISSEVPQNLSASRPQDRQFILSSKKLLLSDSGFYLCAWSVWRGTGGDQPQHFGDGTRLSIL.

The rearrangement uses TRBV15 and TRBJ1-3, with D tentatively TRBD1 (5 bases). The CDR3 is 14 residues long. Germline V gives CDR1 LNHNV, CDR2 YYDKDF (reference sequence). V lost 5 bases to trimming and J lost 0 bases, with 8 bases between them. CDR3 amino acids: CATSGHGSGNTIYF. The DNA for the CDR3 is TGTGCCACCAGCGGACACGGCTCTGGAAACACCATATATTTT.

This rearrangement joins TRBV6-5 to TRBJ2-1; D is undetermined. This CDR3 contains 13 residues. V gave up 2 bases and J gave up 5 bases, with 7 bases separating them. Germline CDR1 and CDR2: MNHEY and SVGAGI. Here the CDR3 reads CASSYGQNNEQFF. CDR3 nucleotide sequence: TGTGCCAGCAGTTACGGCCAGAACAATGAGCAGTTCTTC.

V usage is TRBV15 and J usage is TRBJ2-5; TRBD2 matches 9 bases. The CDR3 covers 16 residues. V lost 0 bases, J lost 6 bases, and 8 bases stayed unmatched. In germline, CDR1 is LNHNV, CDR2 YYDKDF (reference sequence). The CDR3: CATSRDRREGGKTQYF. The DNA for the CDR3 is TGTGCCACCAGCAGAGATCGGCGGGAGGGGGGGAAGACCCAGTACTTC.

The V and J genes are TRBV19 and TRBJ2-5, with D perhaps TRBD1 or TRBD2 (6 bases each). Trimming pared 10 bases from V and 5 bases from J, leaving 20 bases between. The CDR3 covers 14 residues. The germline V gene has CDR1 LNHDA and CDR2 SQIVND (reference sequence). The CDR3 DNA sequence: TGTGCCATTCCCCTGGGGGGCCAGGGGGAGACCCAGTACTTC. This gives the protein CAIPLGGQGETQYF.

This clone occurred once. The junction and the germline gene differ at one end; a read error may be behind it. J is TRBJ2-1 and V is TRBV4-1, with D perhaps TRBD1 (5 bases). CDR1 is MGHRA and CDR2 is YSYEKL in the germline V gene. This CDR3 spans 15 amino acids. CDR3 nucleotides: TGCGCCAGTAGCCACCAAGGGGATCGCGGAAATGAGCAGTTCTTC. As protein: CASSHQGDRGNEQFF.

This sequence joins TRBV15 and TRBJ2-3; either TRBD1 or TRBD2 may supply D (6 bases each). Germline V gene data show CDR1 as LNHNV and CDR2 as YYDKDF (reference sequence). The ends were cut back, 8 bases at V and 0 bases at J, with 12 bases in the middle. This CDR3 has 14 amino acids. DNA of the CDR3: TGTGCCACCTCGGGGGCCATAAGCACAGATACGCAGTATTTT. It translates to CATSGAISTDTQYF.

V usage is TRBV9 and J usage is TRBJ1-6; 8 bases match TRBD1. V dropped 4 bases and J dropped 1; count of bases not matched to a gene: 10. CDR3 length: 18 amino acids. Germline assignment: CDR1 SGDLS and CDR2 YYNGEE. The CDR3, as DNA: TGTGCCAGCAGCCCTTGGACAGGGAAGACATCCTATAATTCACCCCTCCACTTT. Translated, it gives CASSPWTGKTSYNSPLHF. The complete variable domain, with remaining parts taken from reference TRBV9 and TRBJ1-6, reads DSGVTQTPKHLITATGQRVTLRCSPRSGDLSVYWYQQSLDQGLQFLIQYYNGEERAKGNILERFSAQQFPDLHSELNLSSLELGDSALYFCASSPWTGKTSYNSPLHFGNGTRLTVT.

Of note for this clone: An end of the junction does not agree with germline; a read error may underlie this. The CDR3 region is CANSLGVTGGNEQFF. The CDR3 DNA reads TGTGCCAACAGCTTGGGGGTGACAGGGGGGAATGAGCAGTTCTTC. The chain has TRBV5-5 and TRBJ2-1; TRBD1 matches at 9 bases. The CDR3 is 15 amino acids. In germline, CDR1 is SGHKS, CDR2 YYEKEE (reference sequence).

The chain is built from TRBV2 and TRBJ1-5; 9 positions match TRBD1. The CDR3 length is 14 residues. CDR1 is SNHLY, CDR2 FYNNEI, per germline. The V and J ends lost 1 base and 6 bases, in that order; junction bases with no gene match: 1. In nucleotides, the CDR3 is TGTGCCAGCAGTGAAGGACAGGGGGGTCAGCCCCAGCATTTT. It encodes CASSEGQGGQPQHF.

The chain combines TRBV15 with TRBJ2-1, with 10 bases lining up with TRBD1. CDR3 size: 18 residues. Germline V gene lookup returns CDR1 LNHNV and CDR2 YYDKDF (reference sequence). V trimming: 0 bases; J trimming: 0 bases; junction bases outside the gene matches: 5. The CDR3 region is CATSRDRQGANSYNEQFF. CDR3 in DNA: TGTGCCACCAGCAGAGATAGACAGGGGGCCAACTCCTACAATGAGCAGTTCTTC.

The chain employs TRBV5-4 and TRBJ2-4; D uncertain. The CDR3 sequence is 15 residues long. Germline V CDR1 and CDR2: SGHNT, YYREEE (reference sequence). V was pared by 0 bases and J by 0 bases, with 7 bases between. This chain's CDR3 is CASSLGGVAKNIQYF. The CDR3 DNA sequence: TGTGCCAGCAGCTTGGGGGGTGTAGCCAAAAACATTCAGTACTTC.

The chain joins TRBV7-9 to TRBJ1-1; D remains ambiguous. The V gene's germline CDR1 is SEHNR and CDR2 FQNEAQ (reference sequence). V lost 2 bases and J lost 6, with 7 bases in between. The CDR3 totals 12 residues. CDR3 DNA sequence: TGTGCCAGCAGCTTAAATTTTGCTGAAGCTTTCTTT. Translating gives CASSLNFAEAFF.

The gene calls are TRBV18 and TRBJ1-2, with TRBD1 matching over 9 bases. Germline CDR1 KGHSH, CDR2 LQKENI. J was trimmed by 8 bases and V by 4 bases; bases with no gene match: 11. The CDR3 is 15 amino acids. The CDR3 spells CASSLSGQGPGGYTF. For the CDR3, the DNA is TGTGCCAGCTCACTTTCGGGACAGGGCCCTGGGGGCTACACCTTC.

The genes are TRBV7-9 and TRBJ2-1; D gene ambiguous. Germline lookup yields CDR1 SEHNR and CDR2 FQNEAQ (reference sequence). V lost 1 base, J lost 0 bases, and 13 bases lay in between. This CDR3 has 17 amino acids. This CDR3 is CASSLVGSSSSYNEQFF. CDR3 bases: TGTGCCAGCAGCTTAGTGGGGTCCTCAAGCTCCTACAATGAGCAGTTCTTC.

The chain recombines TRBV6-6 with TRBJ2-3; TRBD2 matches 8 bases. With V trimmed by 5 bases and J by 1 base, 8 bases remained unmatched. Germline V gene data show CDR1 as MNHNY and CDR2 as SVGAGI (reference sequence). The CDR3 is made up of 16 amino acids. CDR3 sequence: CASSPTAGEGTDTQYF. The CDR3 DNA follows: TGTGCCAGCAGTCCGACAGCGGGAGAGGGCACAGATACGCAGTATTTT.

The chain recombines TRBV10-1 with TRBJ1-1, with D hard to call. This CDR3 has 15 residues. The V and J ends lost 4 bases and 3 bases respectively, with 15 bases between them. Germline V lookup: CDR1 WNHNN, CDR2 SYGVQD (reference sequence). CDR3 residues: CASSGEKGRYTEAFF. CDR3 sequence (DNA): TGCGCCAGCAGTGGGGAAAAAGGACGGTACACTGAAGCTTTCTTT.

CDR3 bases: TGCGCCAGCACGTTTTATTTGGGCTCTGGGGCCAACGTCCTGACTTTC. This sequence encodes CASTFYLGSGANVLTF. This chain links TRBV5-1 with TRBJ2-6; D is ambiguous. Trimming shortened V by 6 bases and J by 0 bases, and 13 bases separated the two germline ends. This CDR3 has 16 residues. Germline V gene lookup returns CDR1 SGHRS and CDR2 YFSETQ.